This is a list of T cell receptor beta chains from one sample in a study of spatial heterogeneity in lung cancer. TCRdb re-analysed the 5' RACE reads in MiXCR, keeping a single row per CDR3 protein. The data contain around 110,000 distinct CDR3 sequences, over 9% of them seen just once; the ten biggest clones take up around 16%. Sequencing was performed on PBMCs, taken at follow-up. The receptors come from a male donor with early-stage non-small cell lung cancer. Each CDR3 is given with its conserved first and last residue. A D gene is named only where the DNA matches it firmly. Clone size is given for some rows only: seen once, a few or many times, or a class if the clone is expanded.

d_call | clone_size | j_call | v_call | cdr3_nt | cdr3_aa
TRBD1 | many | TRBJ1-1 | TRBV25-1 | TGTGCCAGCAGAGTACTACAGGGGACTGAAGCTTTCTTT | CASRVLQGTEAFF
. | many | TRBJ1-6 | TRBV10-2 | TGCGCCAGCAGTGGTAATTCACCCCTCCACTTT | CASSGNSPLHF
. | few | TRBJ1-3 | TRBV11-3 | TGTGCCAGCAGTCCACGGTCCTCTGGAAACACCATATATTTT | CASSPRSSGNTIYF
. | many | TRBJ1-4 | TRBV4-1 | TGCGCCAGCAGCCAAGATGTGGGGAATTGGGAAAAACTGTTTTTT | CASSQDVGNWEKLFF
. | medium-sized | TRBJ2-1 | TRBV28 | TGTGCCAGCAGTCCTCGAGGACCCCTAGGCAATGAGCAGTTCTTC | CASSPRGPLGNEQFF
. | many | TRBJ2-3 | TRBV6-5 | TGTGCCAGCAGTTACTCGGCACAGGGCCCAGATACGCAGTATTTT | CASSYSAQGPDTQYF
. | few | TRBJ1-5 | TRBV6-2/TRBV6-3 | TGTGCCAGCAGTTTAATGGGTCGCAATCAGCCCCAGCATTTT | CASSLMGRNQPQHF
. | few | TRBJ2-3 | TRBV28 | TGTGCCAGCAGTTTAAATGAGGTGGGGGCAGGGGATACGCAGTATTTT | CASSLNEVGAGDTQYF
. | many | TRBJ1-5 | TRBV10-1 | TGCGCCAGCAGTGAGTCGGGGAACCAGCCCCAGCATTTT | CASSESGNQPQHF
TRBD1 | . | TRBJ2-5 | TRBV5-4 | TGTGCCAGCAGCGGAATGAGCAGGGGGCGCGGAGAGACCCAGTACTTC | CASSGMSRGRGETQYF
. | many | TRBJ2-1 | TRBV6-2/TRBV6-3 | TGTGCCAGCAGTTCCCCAGGGGGGAGTGATGAGCAGTTCTTC | CASSSPGGSDEQFF
. | few | TRBJ1-2 | TRBV7-9 | TGTGCCAGCATCGAGCCAGTTTTTAACTATGGCTACACCTTC | CASIEPVFNYGYTF
TRBD1 | . | TRBJ1-2 | TRBV7-2 | TGTGCCAGCAGCTCACCCTGGGGACAGCCCGCGGCCTATGGCTACACCTTC | CASSSPWGQPAAYGYTF
. | many | TRBJ2-1 | TRBV27 | TGTGCCAGCAGTTTATCGGACAGATTAGGGCACAATGAGCAGTTCTTC | CASSLSDRLGHNEQFF
TRBD1 | . | TRBJ1-1 | TRBV18 | TGTGCCAGCTCACTCCGGACAGGGGGATACACTGAAGCTTTCTTT | CASSLRTGGYTEAFF
TRBD1 | few | TRBJ1-2 | TRBV20-1 | TGCAGTGCGACCATGCAGGGGGAGGGCTATGGCTACACCTTC | CSATMQGEGYGYTF
TRBD1 | many | TRBJ1-5 | TRBV6-5 | TGTGCCAGCAGTAAGGACAGGGGGCAGGATCAGCCCCAGCATTTT | CASSKDRGQDQPQHF
. | many | TRBJ1-5 | TRBV4-1 | TGCGCCAGCAGCCAAGTTATGGTAAATAGCAATCAGCCCCAGCATTTT | CASSQVMVNSNQPQHF
. | . | TRBJ2-5 | TRBV5-1 | TGCGCCAGCAGCTTGGGCACAGGGCGGGAAGAGACCCAGTACTTC | CASSLGTGREETQYF
. | few | TRBJ2-5 | TRBV5-1 | TGCGCCAGCAGCCCGGGTGAACTAGCATCGGAGACCCAGTACTTC | CASSPGELASETQYF
. | few | TRBJ2-7 | TRBV4-1 | TGCGCCAGCAGCCAAGATCGCGTCAGTTCCTACGAGCAGTACTTC | CASSQDRVSSYEQYF
TRBD2 | . | TRBJ2-7 | TRBV4-2 | TGTGCCAGCAGCCAAGGGCTAGCGGGGGGGATTTCTGAGCAGTACTTC | CASSQGLAGGISEQYF
TRBD2 | . | TRBJ2-2 | TRBV10-3 | TGTGCCATCAGACTAGCGGAGAACACCGGGGAGCTGTTTTTT | CAIRLAENTGELFF
TRBD1 | many | TRBJ1-1 | TRBV28 | TGTGCCAGCAGTTTTCAGGAGTTCAGACAGGGGTTGAACACTGAAGCTTTCTTT | CASSFQEFRQGLNTEAFF
TRBD1 | many | TRBJ1-2 | TRBV29-1 | TGCAGCGTTGAAAGGGGGCGCAGCGTCTATGGCTACACCTTC | CSVERGRSVYGYTF
TRBD1 | many | TRBJ1-1 | TRBV5-1 | TGCGCCAGCAGCAAGACAGGGGGCGAGACTGAAGCTTTCTTT | CASSKTGGETEAFF
TRBD2 | few | TRBJ2-5 | TRBV7-2 | TGTGCCAGCAGCCGGGGGACTAGCAGGGAGACCCAGTACTTC | CASSRGTSRETQYF
TRBD2 | few | TRBJ2-5 | TRBV7-8 | TGTGCCAGCAGCTTAGCTCTGGGTAGCGGGGGTAGAGAGACCCAGTACTTC | CASSLALGSGGRETQYF
. | . | TRBJ1-6 | TRBV7-2 | TGTGCCAGCAGCCGAGGTTTAGACAGTGGGATTTCACCCCTCCACTTT | CASSRGLDSGISPLHF
. | few | TRBJ1-4 | TRBV7-2 | TGTGCCAGCAGCTACGACCGCTTCAGTGAAAAACTGTTTTTT | CASSYDRFSEKLFF
. | few | TRBJ1-3 | TRBV4-2 | TGTGCCAGCAGCCAAGGGGGAGTTGGAAACACCATATATTTT | CASSQGGVGNTIYF